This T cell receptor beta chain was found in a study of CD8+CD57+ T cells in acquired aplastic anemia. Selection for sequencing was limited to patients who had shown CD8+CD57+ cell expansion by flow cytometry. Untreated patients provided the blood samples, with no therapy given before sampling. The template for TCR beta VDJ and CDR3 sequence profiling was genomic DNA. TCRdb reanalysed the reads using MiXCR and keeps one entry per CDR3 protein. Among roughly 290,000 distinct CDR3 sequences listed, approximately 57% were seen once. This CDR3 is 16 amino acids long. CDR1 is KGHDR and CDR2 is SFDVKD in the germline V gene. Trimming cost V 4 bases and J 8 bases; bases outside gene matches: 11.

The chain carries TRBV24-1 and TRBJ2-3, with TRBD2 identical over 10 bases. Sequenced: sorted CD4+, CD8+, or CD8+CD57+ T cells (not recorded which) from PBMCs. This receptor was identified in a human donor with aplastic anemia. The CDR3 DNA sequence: TGTGCCACCAGTGACACGAGCGGGAGGGCCGTTCGTACGCAGTATTTT. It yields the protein CATSDTSGRAVRTQYF.